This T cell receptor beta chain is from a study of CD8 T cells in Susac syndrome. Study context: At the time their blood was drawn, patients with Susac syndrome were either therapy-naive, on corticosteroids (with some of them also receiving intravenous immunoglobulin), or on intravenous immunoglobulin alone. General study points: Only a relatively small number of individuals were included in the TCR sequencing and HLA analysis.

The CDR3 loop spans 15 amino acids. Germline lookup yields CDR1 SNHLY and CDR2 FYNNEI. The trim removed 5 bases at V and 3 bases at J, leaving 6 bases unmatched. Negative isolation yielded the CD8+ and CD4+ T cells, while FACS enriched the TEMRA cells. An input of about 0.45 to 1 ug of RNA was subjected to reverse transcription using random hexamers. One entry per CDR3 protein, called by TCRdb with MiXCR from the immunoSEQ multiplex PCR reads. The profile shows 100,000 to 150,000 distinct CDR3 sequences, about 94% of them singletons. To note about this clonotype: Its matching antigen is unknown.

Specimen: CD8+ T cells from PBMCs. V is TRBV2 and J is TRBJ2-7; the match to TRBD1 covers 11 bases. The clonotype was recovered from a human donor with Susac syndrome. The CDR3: CASSWTGGAVYEQYF. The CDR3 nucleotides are TGTGCCAGCAGTTGGACAGGGGGCGCCGTCTACGAGCAGTACTTC.